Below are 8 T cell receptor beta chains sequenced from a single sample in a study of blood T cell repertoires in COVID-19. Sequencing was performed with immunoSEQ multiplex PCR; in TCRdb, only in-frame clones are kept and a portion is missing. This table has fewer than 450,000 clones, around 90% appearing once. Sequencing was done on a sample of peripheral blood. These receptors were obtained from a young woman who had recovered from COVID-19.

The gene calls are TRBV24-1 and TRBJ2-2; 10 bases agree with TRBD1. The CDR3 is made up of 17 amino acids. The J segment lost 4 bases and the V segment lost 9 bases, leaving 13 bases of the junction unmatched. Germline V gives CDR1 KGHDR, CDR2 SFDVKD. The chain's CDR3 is CATPIRWTGGITGELFF. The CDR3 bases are TGTGCCACCCCCATCCGTTGGACAGGGGGAATCACCGGGGAGCTGTTTTTT.

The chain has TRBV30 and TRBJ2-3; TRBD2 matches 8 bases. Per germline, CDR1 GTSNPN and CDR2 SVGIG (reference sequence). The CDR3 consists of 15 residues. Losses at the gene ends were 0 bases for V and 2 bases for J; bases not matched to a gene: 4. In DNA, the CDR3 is TGTGCCTGGAGTGTACTAGCGGACTTCACAGATACGCAGTATTTT. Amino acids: CAWSVLADFTDTQYF.

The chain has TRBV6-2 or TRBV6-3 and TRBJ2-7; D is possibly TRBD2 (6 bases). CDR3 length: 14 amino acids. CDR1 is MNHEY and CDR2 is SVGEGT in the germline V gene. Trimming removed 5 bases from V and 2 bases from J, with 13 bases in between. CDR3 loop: CASSPVAETYEQYV. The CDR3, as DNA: TGTGCCAGCAGTCCCGTAGCGGAAACCTACGAGCAGTACGTC.

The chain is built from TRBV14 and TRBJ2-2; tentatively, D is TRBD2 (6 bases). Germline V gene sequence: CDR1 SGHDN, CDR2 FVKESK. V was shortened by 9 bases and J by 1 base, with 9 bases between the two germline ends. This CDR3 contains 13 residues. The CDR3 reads CASAGWNTGELFF. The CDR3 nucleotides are TGTGCCAGTGCGGGATGGAACACCGGGGAGCTGTTTTTT.

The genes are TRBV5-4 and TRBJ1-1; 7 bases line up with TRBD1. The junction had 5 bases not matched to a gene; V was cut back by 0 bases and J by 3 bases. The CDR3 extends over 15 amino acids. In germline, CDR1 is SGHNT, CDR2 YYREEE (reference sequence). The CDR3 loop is CASSLEWTGHTEAFF. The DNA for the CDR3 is TGTGCCAGCAGCTTGGAGTGGACAGGACACACTGAAGCTTTCTTT.

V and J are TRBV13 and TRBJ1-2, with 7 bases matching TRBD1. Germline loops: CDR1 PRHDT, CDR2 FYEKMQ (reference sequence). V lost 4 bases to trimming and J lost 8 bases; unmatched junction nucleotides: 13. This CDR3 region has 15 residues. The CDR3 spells CASSSWGQQRVGYTF. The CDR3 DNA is TGTGCCAGCAGCTCATGGGGACAGCAGCGCGTCGGCTACACCTTC.

This chain's CDR3 is CASSPGSYYGYTF. The CDR3, as DNA: TGTGCCAGCAGCCCGGGATCGTACTATGGCTACACCTTC. V is TRBV7-6 and J is TRBJ1-2; no definite D call. This CDR3 region has 13 residues. The V gene lost 5 bases and the J gene lost 3 bases, with 10 bases spanning the gap. Germline assignment: CDR1 SGHVS and CDR2 FNYEAQ.

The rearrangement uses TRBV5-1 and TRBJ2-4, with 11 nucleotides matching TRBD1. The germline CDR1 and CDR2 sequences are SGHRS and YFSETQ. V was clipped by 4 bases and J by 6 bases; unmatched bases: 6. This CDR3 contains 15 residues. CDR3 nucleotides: TGCGCCAGCAGCGCCCGGACAGGGGGCAGAAACATTCAGTACTTC. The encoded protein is CASSARTGGRNIQYF.